This T cell receptor beta chain originates from a study of response to subunit inactivated influenza vaccine. TCRdb called the RT-PCR reads again in MiXCR, with one record for every CDR3 protein. The sample consists of a few hundred thousand distinct CDR3 sequences, roughly 22% of them appearing once. Trimming pared 0 bases from V and 10 bases from J, leaving 18 bases between. Germline loops: CDR1 ENHRY, CDR2 SYGVKD. The CDR3 length is 15 residues. The rearrangement uses TRBV10-3 and TRBJ1-1; D is perhaps TRBD1 (5 bases). The source material was PBMCs from blood, sampled 21 months after vaccination. The sequence derives from a man in his fifties or sixties who received an inactivated influenza vaccine. For the CDR3, the DNA is TGTGCCATCAGTGAGTCGGGGGTGGTGGCGCCTGCAGCTTTCTTT. It specifies CAISESGVVAPAAFF.